The 10 T cell receptor beta chains reported below all come from one sample, sequenced in a study of T cell changes during pregnancy in multiple sclerosis. Clones were read by immunoSEQ multiplex PCR, and TCRdb kept only the in-frame ones, dropping some. The sample holds around 36,000 clones, about 92% seen once. The starting material was peripheral blood, obtained before pregnancy. The receptor source for this set is a female donor with multiple sclerosis, enrolled in a pregnancy study.

J is TRBJ1-2 and V is TRBV19, with D uncertain. The CDR3 length is 14 residues. Trimming removed 4 bases at V and 1 base at J, with 10 bases between. Germline-derived CDR1 and CDR2 are LNHDA and SQIVND (reference sequence). The CDR3 here is CASSRHQVNYGYTF. In DNA form, the CDR3 reads TGTGCCAGTAGTAGGCATCAGGTTAACTATGGCTACACCTTC.

The rearrangement links TRBV10-3 to TRBJ1-1; D gene unclear. Trimming left V 8 bases short and J 0 bases short, with 10 bases between. From germline, CDR1 is ENHRY and CDR2 SYGVKD. This CDR3 has 13 amino acids. DNA of the CDR3: TGTGCCATCCGCGGCGATATGAACACTGAAGCTTTCTTT. Translating gives CAIRGDMNTEAFF.

The chain recombines TRBV6-5 with TRBJ1-3; D is unresolved. The CDR3 has 15 residues. Trimming took 7 bases from V and 0 from J, leaving 13 bases between them. The germline CDR1 and CDR2 sequences are MNHEY and SVGAGI. DNA of the CDR3: TGTGCCAGCACCCGAGACTTTGACTCTGGAAACACCATATATTTT. This sequence encodes CASTRDFDSGNTIYF.

The chain joins TRBV11-2 to TRBJ2-7; D gene ambiguous. V was cut by 0 bases and J by 0 bases, with 9 bases left in between. The CDR3 length is 15 residues. Germline V CDR1 and CDR2: SGHAT, FQNNGV. In DNA, the CDR3 is TGTGCCAGCAGCTTAGATGCAGGTTACTCCTACGAGCAGTACTTC. It yields the protein CASSLDAGYSYEQYF.

This sequence joins TRBV28 and TRBJ2-5; possible D gene TRBD2, 6 bases. The germline CDR1 and CDR2 sequences are MDHEN and SYDVKM. Trimming took 3 bases from V and 3 from J, leaving 26 bases between them. This CDR3 is 19 amino acids long. CDR3 amino acids: CASSFPAPAVAVPEETQYF. CDR3 nucleotide sequence: TGTGCCAGCAGTTTCCCCGCCCCCGCTGTAGCGGTTCCCGAAGAGACCCAGTACTTC. Full variable domain (rest looked up from reference TRBV28 and TRBJ2-5): DVKVTQSSRYLVKRTGEKVFLECVQDMDHENMFWYRQDPGLGLRLIYFSYDVKMKEKGDIPEGYSVSREKKERFSLILESASTNQTSMYLCASSFPAPAVAVPEETQYFGPGTRLLVL.

This clone was counted once. The rearrangement joins TRBV9 to TRBJ1-1; D remains ambiguous. The CDR3 totals 14 residues. CDR1 and CDR2 from the germline V gene are SGDLS and YYNGEE. V lost 4 bases and J 1 base, leaving 11 bases between the germline ends. In DNA, the CDR3 is TGTGCCAGCAGCCCAATTACATGGAACACTGAAGCTTTCTTT. It yields the protein CASSPITWNTEAFF.

This chain connects TRBV28 to TRBJ1-2; D is unresolved. Germline-derived CDR1 and CDR2 are MDHEN and SYDVKM. The CDR3 extends over 14 amino acids. Trimming removed 3 bases at V and 0 bases at J, with 8 bases between. The CDR3 loop reads CASSFETSNYGYTF. The CDR3 DNA reads as TGTGCCAGCAGTTTTGAAACTTCTAACTATGGCTACACCTTC.

The rearrangement links TRBV27 to TRBJ2-7; TRBD2 might be the D (6 bases). V lost 5 bases, J lost 1 base, and 15 bases lay in between. CDR1 and CDR2 from the germline V gene are MNHEY and SMNVEV (reference sequence). The CDR3 consists of 15 residues. The CDR3, as DNA: TGTGCCAGCAGTAGCCGCGGGGAGGATTCCTACGAGCAGTACTTC. Translating gives CASSSRGEDSYEQYF.

The chain is built from TRBV19 and TRBJ1-5, with 8 bases that match TRBD1. This CDR3 region has 14 residues. Losses at the gene ends were 8 bases for V and 2 bases for J; bases not matched to a gene: 5. Per the germline V gene, CDR1 is LNHDA and CDR2 is SQIVND (reference sequence). The CDR3 nucleotides read TGTGCCAGTGCAGGGGGCGCGGGCAATCAGCCCCAGCATTTT. Its translation: CASAGGAGNQPQHF.

This clone was picked up a small number of times. For the CDR3, the DNA is TGTGCCAGCAAGGGACAGGGGCTCTACGAGCAGTACTTC. It translates to CASKGQGLYEQYF. The chain has TRBV28 and TRBJ2-7, with TRBD1 identical over 10 bases. CDR1 and CDR2 from the germline V gene are MDHEN and SYDVKM. This CDR3 comprises 13 residues. Trimming at V came to 7 bases and at J to 3 bases, leaving 3 bases not matched to a gene.